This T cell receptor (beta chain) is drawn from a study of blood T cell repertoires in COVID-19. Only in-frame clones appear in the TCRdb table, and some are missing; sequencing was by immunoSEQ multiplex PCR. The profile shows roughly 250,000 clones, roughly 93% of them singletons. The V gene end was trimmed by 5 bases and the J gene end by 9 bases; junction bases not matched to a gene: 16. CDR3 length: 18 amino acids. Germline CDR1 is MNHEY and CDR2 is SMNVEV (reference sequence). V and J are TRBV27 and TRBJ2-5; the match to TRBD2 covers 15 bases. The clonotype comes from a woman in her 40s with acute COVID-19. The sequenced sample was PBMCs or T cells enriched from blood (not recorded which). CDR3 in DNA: TGTGCCAGCAGTCTAGGGGGACTAGCGGGGGGCAACGCGGGGGCCCAGTACTTC. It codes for CASSLGGLAGGNAGAQYF.